The 6 T cell receptor beta chains listed next were all sequenced from one sample in a study of CD4 T cells in relation to SARS-CoV-2 and coronaviruses. The antigens for these receptors are not known. The table came from immunoSEQ multiplex PCR; TCRdb's copy has only in-frame clones and leaves some out. The sample contains more than 20,000 clones, around 72% of which appear only once. Before the COVID-19 pandemic, during about 2011-2019, CD4+ T cells were taken from unexposed donors. Isolation of CD4+ T cells took place after around eleven days in culture. Specimen: CD4+ T cells from PBMCs, cultured in vitro. The source of these receptors is a human donor in good health.

The chain combines TRBV5-5 with TRBJ2-6; TRBD2 might be the D (5 bases). This CDR3 has 14 amino acids. The germline V gene has CDR1 SGHKS and CDR2 YYEKEE (reference sequence). V dropped 0 bases and J dropped 9 bases, with 10 bases sitting between them. CDR3 DNA: TGTGCCAGCAGCTTGGATTCTACTAGCAACGTCCTGACTTTC. Its translation is CASSLDSTSNVLTF. Combining the CDR3 with reference TRBV5-5 and TRBJ2-6 gives the whole variable domain DAGVTQSPTHLIKTRGQQVTLRCSPISGHKSVSWYQQVLGQGPQFIFQYYEKEERGRGNFPDRFSARQFPNYSSELNVNALLLGDSALYLCASSLDSTSNVLTFGAGSRLTVL.

This chain joins TRBV29-1 and TRBJ2-7; TRBD2 matches at 10 bases. The germline CDR1 and CDR2 sequences are SQVTM and ANQGSEA. V lost 4 bases to trimming and J lost 4 bases; unmatched junction nucleotides: 16. This CDR3 is built from 17 residues. The CDR3 bases are TGCAGCGTTGGGGTGAGGCTAGCGGGAGTCAGGGGGTACGAGCAGTACTTC. Its protein product is CSVGVRLAGVRGYEQYF.

Only one count was recorded for this clone. J is TRBJ2-7 and V is TRBV7-8, with D possibly matching TRBD1 (5 bases). Germline CDR1 SGHVS, CDR2 FQNEAQ. CDR3 length equals 14 residues. Trimming cost V 0 bases and J 5 bases, with 11 bases left between them. The CDR3 sequence is CASSLAQGFDEQYF. The CDR3 DNA follows: TGTGCCAGCAGCTTAGCGCAGGGTTTTGACGAGCAGTACTTC.

The gene calls are TRBV5-5 and TRBJ2-3, with TRBD2 matching over 8 bases. V lost 6 bases and J lost 2; bases outside the gene matches: 5. This CDR3 spans 14 amino acids. Germline CDR1 and CDR2: SGHKS and YYEKEE (reference sequence). CDR3 nucleotides: TGTGCCAGCATGCTAGCGGGTTCCACAGATACGCAGTATTTT. Encoded protein: CASMLAGSTDTQYF.

This clone showed up just a few times. The V call is TRBV5-6, the J call TRBJ2-7; the match to TRBD1 covers 7 bases. In germline, CDR1 is SGHDT, CDR2 YYEEEE. Unmatched junction bases numbered 5, after V lost 2 bases and J lost 3 bases. There are 14 residues in the CDR3. The CDR3 bases are TGTGCCAGCAGCTTCTTCGACAGGGACTACGAGCAGTACTTC. Encoded protein: CASSFFDRDYEQYF.

This clone appeared once. The rearrangement joins TRBV5-1 to TRBJ2-2, with D unresolved. The germline V gene encodes CDR1 SGHRS and CDR2 YFSETQ. The V gene lost 4 bases and the J gene lost 0 bases, with 7 bases spanning the gap. CDR3 size: 14 residues. The CDR3 sequence: CASSVEPNTGELFF. The CDR3 bases are TGCGCCAGCAGCGTGGAGCCGAACACCGGGGAGCTGTTTTTT.